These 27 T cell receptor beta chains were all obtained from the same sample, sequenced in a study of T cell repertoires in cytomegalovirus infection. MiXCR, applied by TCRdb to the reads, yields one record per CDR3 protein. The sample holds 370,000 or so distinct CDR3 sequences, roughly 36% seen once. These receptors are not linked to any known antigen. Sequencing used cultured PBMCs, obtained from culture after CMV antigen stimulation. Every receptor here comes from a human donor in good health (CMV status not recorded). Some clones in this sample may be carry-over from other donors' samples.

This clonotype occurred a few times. CDR3 loop: CASSLQGAHGELFF. The DNA of the CDR3 is TGCGCCAGCAGCTTACAGGGGGCACACGGGGAGCTGTTTTTT. The chain carries TRBV10-2 and TRBJ2-2, with TRBD1 matching 9 bases. Per the germline V gene, CDR1 is WSHSY and CDR2 is SAAADI. J lost 7 bases, V lost 6 bases, and 6 bases had no gene match. The CDR3 totals 14 residues.

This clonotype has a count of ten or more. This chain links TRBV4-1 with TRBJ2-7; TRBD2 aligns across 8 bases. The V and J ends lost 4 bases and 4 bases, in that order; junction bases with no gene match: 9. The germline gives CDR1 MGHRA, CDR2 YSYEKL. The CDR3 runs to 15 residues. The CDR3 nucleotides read TGCGCCAGCAGCCTGTATACTAGCGGTTCTTACGAGCAGTACTTC. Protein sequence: CASSLYTSGSYEQYF.

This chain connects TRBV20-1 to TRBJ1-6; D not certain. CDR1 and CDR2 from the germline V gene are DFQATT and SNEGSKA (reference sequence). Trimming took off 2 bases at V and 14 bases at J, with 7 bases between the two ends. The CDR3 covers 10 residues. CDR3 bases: TGCAGTGCTAGAAGCGGCGCCCTCCACTTT. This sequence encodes CSARSGALHF.

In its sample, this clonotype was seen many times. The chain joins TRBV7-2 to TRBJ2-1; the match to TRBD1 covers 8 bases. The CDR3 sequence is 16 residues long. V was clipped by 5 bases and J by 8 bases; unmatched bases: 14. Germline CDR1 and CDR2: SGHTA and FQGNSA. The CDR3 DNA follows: TGTGCCAGCAGCGCCCGGGACAGGCCTGCATACGATGAGCAGTTCTTC. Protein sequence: CASSARDRPAYDEQFF.

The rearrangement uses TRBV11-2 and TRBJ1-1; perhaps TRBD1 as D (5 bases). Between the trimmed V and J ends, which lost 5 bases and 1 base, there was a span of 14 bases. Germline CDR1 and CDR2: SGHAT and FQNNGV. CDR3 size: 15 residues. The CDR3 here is CASSPQGRANTEAFF. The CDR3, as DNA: TGTGCCAGCAGCCCCCAGGGCAGGGCGAACACTGAAGCTTTCTTT.

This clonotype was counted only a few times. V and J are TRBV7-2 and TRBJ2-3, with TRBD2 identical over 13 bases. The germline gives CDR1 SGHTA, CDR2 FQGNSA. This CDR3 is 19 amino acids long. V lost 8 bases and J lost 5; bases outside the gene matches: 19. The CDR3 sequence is CASGRGTSGTLGPRDTQYF. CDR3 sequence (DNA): TGTGCCAGCGGGCGGGGGACTAGCGGGACCCTAGGCCCCCGAGATACGCAGTATTTT.

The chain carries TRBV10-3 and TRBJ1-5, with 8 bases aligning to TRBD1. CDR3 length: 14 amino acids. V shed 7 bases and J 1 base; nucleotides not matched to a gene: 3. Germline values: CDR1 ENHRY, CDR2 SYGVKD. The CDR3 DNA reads TGTGCCATCACAGGACAGGGAAGCAATCAGCCCCAGCATTTT. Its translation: CAITGQGSNQPQHF.

The CDR3 sequence: CASSQIRDRAGYTF. The CDR3 coding sequence is TGTGCCAGCAGTCAAATCCGGGACAGGGCTGGCTACACCTTC. This rearrangement joins TRBV12-3 or TRBV12-4 to TRBJ1-2, with TRBD1 matching 9 bases. This CDR3 region has 14 residues. J gave up 7 bases and V 5 bases, and 8 bases lay outside the gene matches.

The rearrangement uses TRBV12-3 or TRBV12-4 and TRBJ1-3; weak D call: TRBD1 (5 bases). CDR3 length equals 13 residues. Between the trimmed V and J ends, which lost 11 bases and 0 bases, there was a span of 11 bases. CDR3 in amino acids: CAYRDGSGNTIYF. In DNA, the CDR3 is TGTGCCTACCGGGACGGCTCTGGAAACACCATATATTTT.

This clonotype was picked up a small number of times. The CDR3 loop is CASSSFDPSNQPQHF. The CDR3 DNA sequence: TGTGCCAGCAGCTCATTCGACCCTAGCAATCAGCCCCAGCATTTT. The rearrangement joins TRBV7-9 to TRBJ1-5; D remains unclear. The CDR3 length is 15 residues. Germline lookup yields CDR1 SEHNR and CDR2 FQNEAQ (reference sequence). V lost 4 bases and J lost 0, with 10 bases in between.

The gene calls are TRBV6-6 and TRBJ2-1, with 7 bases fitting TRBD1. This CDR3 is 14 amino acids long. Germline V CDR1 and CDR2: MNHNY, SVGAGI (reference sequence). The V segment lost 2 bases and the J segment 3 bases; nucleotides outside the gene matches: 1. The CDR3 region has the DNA TGTGCCAGCAGTTACCGGGACAGCTACAATGAGCAGTTCTTC. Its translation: CASSYRDSYNEQFF.

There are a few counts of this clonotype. CDR3 loop: CASSQTSGSNEQYF. The CDR3 DNA follows: TGTGCCAGCAGCCAGACTAGCGGGAGCAACGAGCAGTACTTC. This chain links TRBV7-2 with TRBJ2-7; 12 positions agree with TRBD2. CDR1 and CDR2 (germline): SGHTA, FQGNSA. The CDR3 is 14 residues long. V lost 5 bases and J lost 5; bases outside the gene matches: 4.

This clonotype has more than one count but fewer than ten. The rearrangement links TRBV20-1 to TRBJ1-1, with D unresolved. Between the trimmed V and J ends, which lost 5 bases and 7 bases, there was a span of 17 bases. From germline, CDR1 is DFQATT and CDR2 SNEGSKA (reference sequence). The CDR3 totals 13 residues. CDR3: CSAYLDTPYEAFF. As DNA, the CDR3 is TGCAGTGCTTACCTAGACACTCCCTATGAAGCTTTCTTT.

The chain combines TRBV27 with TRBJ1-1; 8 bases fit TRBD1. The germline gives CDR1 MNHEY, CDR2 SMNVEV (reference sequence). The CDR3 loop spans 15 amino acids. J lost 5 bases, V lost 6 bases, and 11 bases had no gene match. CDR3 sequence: CASSFLGQGGTEAFF. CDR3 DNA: TGTGCCAGCAGCTTTTTAGGACAGGGTGGAACTGAAGCTTTCTTT.

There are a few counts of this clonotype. This CDR3 reads CASSLWDRYNEQFF. The CDR3 DNA reads as TGTGCCAGCAGCTTATGGGACCGCTACAATGAGCAGTTCTTC. V gene TRBV7-8 combines with J gene TRBJ2-1; D tentatively reads TRBD1 or TRBD2 (5 bases each). The CDR3 totals 14 residues. Looked up from germline, CDR1 is SGHVS and CDR2 is FQNEAQ. V gave up 2 bases and J gave up 3 bases, with 8 bases separating them.

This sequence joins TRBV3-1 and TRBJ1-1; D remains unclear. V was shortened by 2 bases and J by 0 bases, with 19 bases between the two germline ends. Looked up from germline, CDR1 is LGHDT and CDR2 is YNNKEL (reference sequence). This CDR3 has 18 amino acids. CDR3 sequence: CASSQRTRWDRVNTEAFF. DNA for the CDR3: TGTGCCAGCAGCCAACGGACCCGGTGGGATCGGGTGAACACTGAAGCTTTCTTT.

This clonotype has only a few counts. CDR3 sequence reads: CASSLARSGETQYF. The CDR3 DNA reads as TGTGCCAGCAGCTTAGCCCGATCCGGGGAGACCCAGTACTTC. The rearrangement links TRBV7-2 to TRBJ2-5; D uncertain. The germline V gene has CDR1 SGHTA and CDR2 FQGNSA. The CDR3 has 14 amino acids. Between the trimmed V and J ends, which lost 0 bases and 5 bases, there was a span of 10 bases.

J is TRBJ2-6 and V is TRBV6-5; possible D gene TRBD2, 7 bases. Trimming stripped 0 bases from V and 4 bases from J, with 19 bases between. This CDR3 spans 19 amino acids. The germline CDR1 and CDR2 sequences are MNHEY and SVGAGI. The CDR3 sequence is CASSYSSGTPIRGANVLTF. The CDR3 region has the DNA TGTGCCAGCAGTTACTCGAGCGGGACACCCATCAGGGGGGCCAACGTCCTGACTTTC.

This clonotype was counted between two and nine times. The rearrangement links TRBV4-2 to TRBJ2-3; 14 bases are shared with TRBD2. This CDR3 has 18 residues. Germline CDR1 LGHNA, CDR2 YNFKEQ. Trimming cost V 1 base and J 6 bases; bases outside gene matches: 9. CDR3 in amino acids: CASSQVSGTSGREDTQYF. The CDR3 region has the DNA TGTGCCAGCAGCCAAGTCTCCGGGACTAGCGGGAGAGAGGATACGCAGTATTTT.

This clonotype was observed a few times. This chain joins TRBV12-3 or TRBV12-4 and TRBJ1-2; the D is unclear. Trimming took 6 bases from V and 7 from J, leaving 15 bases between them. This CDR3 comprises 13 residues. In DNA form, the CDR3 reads TGTGCCAGCAGCCCATCAGGTTCCGTTGGCTACACCTTC. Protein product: CASSPSGSVGYTF.

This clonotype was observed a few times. The CDR3 coding sequence is TGTGCCAGCAGTTTAGGGGCGGCGTCAGATACGCAGTATTTT. This encodes CASSLGAASDTQYF. J is TRBJ2-3 and V is TRBV27; D possibly corresponds to TRBD1 (5 bases). The ends were cut back, 2 bases at V and 4 bases at J, with 10 bases in the middle. From germline, CDR1 is MNHEY and CDR2 SMNVEV (reference sequence). The CDR3 length is 14 residues.

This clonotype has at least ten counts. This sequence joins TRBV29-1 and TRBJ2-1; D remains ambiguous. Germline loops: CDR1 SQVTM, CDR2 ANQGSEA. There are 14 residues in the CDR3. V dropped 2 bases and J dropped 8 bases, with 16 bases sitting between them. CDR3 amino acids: CSVEKGLLIDEQFF. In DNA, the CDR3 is TGCAGCGTTGAAAAGGGTTTACTTATCGATGAGCAGTTCTTC.

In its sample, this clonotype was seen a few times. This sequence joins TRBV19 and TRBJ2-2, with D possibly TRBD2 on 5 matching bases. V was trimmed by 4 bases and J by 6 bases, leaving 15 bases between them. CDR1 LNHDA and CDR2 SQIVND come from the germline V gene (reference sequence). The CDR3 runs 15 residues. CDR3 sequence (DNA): TGTGCCAGTAGTACAGGACGGGATAGCGCCGGGGAGCTGTTTTTT. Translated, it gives CASSTGRDSAGELFF.

CDR3 loop: CASSVGTVTKEQFF. The DNA for the CDR3 is TGCGCCAGCAGCGTGGGGACAGTAACAAAGGAGCAGTTCTTC. This chain links TRBV4-1 with TRBJ2-1; 7 positions agree with TRBD1. Unmatched junction bases numbered 11, after V lost 5 bases and J lost 10 bases. The CDR3 is 14 amino acids. The germline V gene has CDR1 MGHRA and CDR2 YSYEKL.

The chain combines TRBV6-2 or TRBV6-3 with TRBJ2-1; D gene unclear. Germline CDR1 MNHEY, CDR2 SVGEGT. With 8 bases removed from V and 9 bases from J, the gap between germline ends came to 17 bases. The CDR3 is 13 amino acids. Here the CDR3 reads CASGFYEVPEQFF. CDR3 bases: TGTGCCAGCGGTTTTTATGAGGTCCCTGAGCAGTTCTTC.

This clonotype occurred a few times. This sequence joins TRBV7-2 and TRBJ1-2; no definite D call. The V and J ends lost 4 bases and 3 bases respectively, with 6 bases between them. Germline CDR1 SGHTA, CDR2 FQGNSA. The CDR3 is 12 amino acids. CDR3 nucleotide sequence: TGTGCCAGCAGCTCGGTGGACTATGGCTACACCTTC. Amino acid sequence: CASSSVDYGYTF.

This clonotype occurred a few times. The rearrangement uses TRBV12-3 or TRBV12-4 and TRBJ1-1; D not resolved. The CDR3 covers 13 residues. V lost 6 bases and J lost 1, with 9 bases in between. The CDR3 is CASRPRGNTEAFF. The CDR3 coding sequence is TGTGCCAGCAGGCCACGGGGGAACACTGAAGCTTTCTTT.